A selection of T cell receptor beta chains follows, all from one sample in a study of T cells in Graves' hyperthyroidism and ophthalmopathy. TCRdb re-analysed the multiplex PCR reads in MiXCR, keeping a single row per CDR3 protein. The sample records about 400,000 distinct CDR3 sequences, roughly 15% being singletons. Specimen: blood. The receptors come from a woman in her fifties or sixties with Graves' ophthalmopathy. Each CDR3 is given with its conserved first and last residue. D genes are given only for firm matches. Only part of the rows carry a size: once, few, many, or a class if the clone is expanded.

v_call	j_call	d_call	clone_size	cdr3_aa	cdr3_nt
TRBV19	TRBJ2-7	TRBD2	-	CASSSPGTSGTLSEQYF	TGTGCCAGTAGTAGTCCAGGGACTAGCGGGACTCTGAGCGAGCAGTACTTC
TRBV5-1	TRBJ2-3	TRBD1	-	CASSNTGESTDTQYF	TGTGCCAGCTCAAATACAGGGGAAAGCACAGATACGCAGTATTTT
TRBV13	TRBJ2-1	-	many	CASSLVRTDNEQFF	TGTGCCAGCAGCTTAGTCCGCACAGACAATGAGCAGTTCTTC
TRBV18	TRBJ2-1	-	many	CASSPLSGQGHEQFF	TGTGCCAGCTCACCACTATCGGGGCAGGGTCATGAGCAGTTCTTC
TRBV7-9	TRBJ2-3	-	-	CASSTRDQGTDTQYF	TGTGCCAGCAGCACCCGGGACCAGGGCACAGATACGCAGTATTTT
TRBV20-1	TRBJ1-5	-	many	CSASFPPGGFGQPQHF	TGCAGTGCTAGCTTCCCTCCCGGGGGGTTCGGGCAGCCCCAGCATTTT
TRBV3-1	TRBJ1-4	-	few	CASSHGGGEKLFF	TGTGCCAGCAGCCATGGCGGGGGGGAAAAACTGTTTTTT
TRBV24-1	TRBJ2-1	-	-	CASSGGPHNEQFF	TGTGCCTCATCAGGGGGGCCCCACAATGAGCAGTTCTTC
TRBV20-1	TRBJ2-6	-	-	CSALGRGAMSSGANVLTF	TGCAGTGCACTAGGACGGGGGGCCATGAGCTCTGGGGCCAACGTCCTGACTTTC
TRBV12-3/TRBV12-4	TRBJ2-1	TRBD1	-	CASGQGALLHEQFF	TGTGCCTCAGGACAGGGGGCGCTTCTCCATGAGCAGTTCTTC
TRBV20-1	TRBJ2-7	-	-	CSASSSGPSYEQYF	TGCAGTGCTAGCTCAAGCGGCCCGTCATACGAGCAGTACTTC
TRBV29-1	TRBJ2-5	-	few	CSVVSETQYF	TGCAGCGTTGTTAGTGAGACCCAGTACTTC
TRBV10-3	TRBJ2-6	-	-	CAISVGQRESGANVLTF	TGTGCCATCAGTGTAGGACAGAGAGAATCTGGGGCCAACGTCCTGACTTTC
TRBV5-1	TRBJ1-1	-	-	CASSLMGGVADAAFF	TGCGCCAGCAGCCTTATGGGGGGTGTCGCTGATGCGGCTTTCTTT
TRBV14	TRBJ2-4	-	few	CASSHAIRQNIQYF	TGTGCCAGCAGCCACGCAATCCGCCAAAACATTCAGTACTTC
TRBV24-1	TRBJ1-5	TRBD1	-	CATSDTTGGGKQPQHF	TGTGCCACCAGTGACACTACAGGGGGCGGGAAGCAGCCCCAGCATTTT
TRBV2	TRBJ2-3	TRBD1	many	CASSTTGTGYTDTQYF	TGTGCCAGCAGTACCACCGGGACAGGGTACACAGATACGCAGTATTTT
TRBV28	TRBJ2-3	-	many	CASNSGLHTDTQYF	TGTGCCAGCAACTCCGGACTACACACAGATACGCAGTATTTT
TRBV3-1	TRBJ2-7	TRBD2	many	CASSPDASGRYEQYF	TGTGCCAGCAGCCCCGATGCTAGCGGGAGGTACGAGCAGTACTTC
TRBV18	TRBJ2-5	-	few	CASSPRLAGNNQETQYF	TGTGCCAGCTCACCAAGGCTAGCCGGGAATAATCAAGAGACCCAGTACTTC
TRBV4-2	TRBJ2-7	-	-	CASSQEGNVGGAEQYF	TGTGCCAGCAGCCAAGAGGGAAACGTAGGGGGGGCCGAGCAGTACTTC
TRBV6-1	TRBJ2-1	TRBD2	few	CASSPTGLAGDEQFF	TGTGCCAGCAGTCCTACGGGACTAGCGGGAGATGAGCAGTTCTTC
TRBV28	TRBJ2-7	TRBD1	-	CASRRQGALYEQYF	TGTGCCAGCAGACGACAGGGGGCCCTCTACGAGCAGTACTTC
TRBV18	TRBJ1-4	-	few	CASSPPFQDTRKKLFF	TGTGCCAGCTCACCACCCTTCCAGGATACACGGAAAAAACTGTTTTTT
TRBV4-1	TRBJ2-4	-	once	CASSQVQIPQNHAKNIQYF	TGCGCCAGCAGCCAAGTCCAAATCCCCCAAAACCACGCCAAAAACATTCAGTACTTC
TRBV20-1	TRBJ2-3	TRBD2	few	CSAPTSGRTDTQYF	TGCAGTGCTCCGACTAGCGGGAGAACAGATACGCAGTATTTT
TRBV24-1	TRBJ2-7	TRBD1	many	CATAGQGDHEQYF	TGTGCCACCGCAGGACAGGGGGATCACGAGCAGTACTTC
TRBV3-1	TRBJ2-3	-	many	CASSQWTSTDTQYF	TGTGCCAGCAGCCAATGGACTTCCACAGATACGCAGTATTTT
TRBV30	TRBJ2-7	-	many	CAWSESSDEQYF	TGTGCCTGGAGTGAAAGTAGTGACGAGCAGTACTTC
TRBV6-1	TRBJ1-2	-	many	CASSEIGTEVYGYTF	TGTGCCAGCAGCGAGATCGGGACGGAGGTTTATGGCTACACCTTC
TRBV5-5	TRBJ1-4	-	many	CATSMVGNEKLFF	TGTGCCACCTCAATGGTGGGGAATGAAAAACTGTTTTTT
TRBV9	TRBJ1-4	-	few	CASSVSTGTNEKLFF	TGTGCCAGCAGCGTTTCAACAGGGACTAATGAAAAACTGTTTTTT
TRBV7-9	TRBJ2-3	-	-	CASSSLGQGLTDTQYF	TGTGCCAGCAGCTCCCTTGGGCAGGGGCTCACAGATACGCAGTATTTT
TRBV14	TRBJ2-2	-	few	CASSPRGSTGELFF	TGTGCCAGCAGTCCCCGGGGGAGCACCGGGGAGCTGTTTTTT